This T cell receptor beta chain was captured in a study of blood T cell repertoires in COVID-19. About the study: T cells, B-cell-depleted T cells, or PBMCs supplied cDNA or gDNA.

The ends were cut back, 8 bases at V and 1 base at J, with 14 bases in the middle. Germline V gives CDR1 SGHVS, CDR2 FQNEAQ. CDR3 length: 14 residues. The assay was immunoSEQ multiplex PCR, and TCRdb's table has in-frame clones only and misses some. The sample carries approximately 140,000 clones, 87% recorded once. This receptor was taken from an elderly man with acute or convalescent COVID-19. Sequencing was done on a sample of peripheral blood. The chain has TRBV7-8 and TRBJ1-1; no clear D. As DNA, the CDR3 is TGTGCCAGCGGAGGGCCCAGGTCGAACACTGAAGCTTTCTTT. Amino acid sequence: CASGGPRSNTEAFF.